The 25 T cell receptor beta chains below come from one sample, sequenced in a study of blood T cell repertoires in COVID-19. TCRdb keeps only in-frame clones here, not all; method: immunoSEQ multiplex PCR. The top ten clones hold roughly 5.9% of a sample with 250,000 to 300,000 clones, 90% of them seen once. The specimen sequenced was peripheral blood. The receptor source for this set is a woman in her fifties or sixties with COVID-19, enrolled during active disease.

The count of this clone is one. V and J are TRBV7-9 and TRBJ1-2, with no clear D. From germline, CDR1 is SEHNR and CDR2 FQNEAQ (reference sequence). Deletions cut 5 bases from V and 6 bases from J, with 13 bases between. The length of the CDR3 is 13 residues. The CDR3 DNA sequence: TGTGCCAGCAGCCCCGAGTTCATGAATGGCTACACCTTC. Translation gives CASSPEFMNGYTF.

The chain uses TRBV18 and TRBJ2-1; 9 bases align to TRBD2. The CDR3 has 15 residues. V trimming: 7 bases; J trimming: 4 bases; junction bases outside the gene matches: 8. Looked up from germline, CDR1 is KGHSH and CDR2 is LQKENI. For the CDR3, the DNA is TGTGCCAGCTTCCCCGGGACTAGCTTATACAATGAGCAGTTCTTC. Translation: CASFPGTSLYNEQFF.

This chain uses TRBV19 with TRBJ2-3; 11 nucleotides line up with TRBD1. Germline CDR1 reads LNHDA; CDR2 reads SQIVND (reference sequence). The CDR3 extends over 16 amino acids. The V segment lost 5 bases and the J segment 8 bases; nucleotides outside the gene matches: 12. The CDR3 DNA reads TGTGCCAGTAGTGCAAACTTCGGGACAGGGGGTGCTACGCAGTATTTT. This codes for CASSANFGTGGATQYF.

The CDR3 region is CASSQEGRGNSPLHF. Here the CDR3 DNA reads TGTGCCAGCAGCCAAGAGGGCAGGGGCAATTCACCCCTCCACTTT. The genes are TRBV3-1 (or the pseudogene TRBV3-2) and TRBJ1-6, with D perhaps TRBD1 (6 bases). The CDR3 is 15 amino acids. CDR1 LGHDT and CDR2 YNNKEL come from the germline V gene (reference sequence). V gave up 0 bases and J gave up 7 bases, with 10 bases separating them.

The chain carries TRBV27 and TRBJ1-4; a possible D gene is TRBD1 (5 bases). The germline V gene encodes CDR1 MNHEY and CDR2 SMNVEV (reference sequence). Trimming left V 5 bases short and J 5 bases short, with 12 bases between. This CDR3 is 14 amino acids long. The chain's CDR3 is CASSPGLSNEKLFF. The CDR3 coding sequence is TGTGCCAGCAGTCCGGGACTGTCGAATGAAAAACTGTTTTTT.

This chain connects TRBV7-2 to TRBJ1-6, with TRBD1 matching 10 bases. J was trimmed by 6 bases and V by 5 bases; bases with no gene match: 7. CDR3 length: 16 amino acids. CDR1 SGHTA and CDR2 FQGNSA come from the germline V gene. CDR3 in DNA: TGTGCCAGCAGCCCCCGGACAGGGGGATCTAATTCACCCCTCCACTTT. The encoded protein is CASSPRTGGSNSPLHF.

V and J are TRBV18 and TRBJ2-3, with 8 bases fitting TRBD2. The germline CDR1 and CDR2 sequences are KGHSH and LQKENI. The CDR3 sequence is 18 residues long. Unmatched junction bases numbered 10, after V lost 0 bases and J lost 2 bases. This chain's CDR3 is CASSPPNVAGTNTDTQYF. Here the CDR3 DNA reads TGTGCCAGCTCACCACCGAATGTAGCGGGAACCAACACAGATACGCAGTATTTT.

The chain joins TRBV5-6 to TRBJ1-1; D not certain. The CDR3 runs 15 residues. Germline values: CDR1 SGHDT, CDR2 YYEEEE. With 4 bases removed from V and 2 bases from J, the gap between germline ends came to 15 bases. The CDR3: CASSPGRAVNTEAFF. CDR3 DNA: TGTGCCAGCAGCCCTGGGCGAGCGGTAAACACTGAAGCTTTCTTT.

This chain joins TRBV7-8 and TRBJ2-1, with D perhaps matching TRBD1 (5 bases). CDR1 and CDR2 (germline): SGHVS, FQNEAQ. This CDR3 region has 16 residues. With 1 base removed from V and 2 bases from J, the gap between germline ends came to 12 bases. CDR3 bases: TGTGCCAGCAGCTTAGTTTTGGCAGGGACCTACAATGAGCAGTTCTTC. Amino acids: CASSLVLAGTYNEQFF.

The chain recombines TRBV7-9 with TRBJ2-6; D remains ambiguous. Trimming took 5 bases from V and 0 from J, leaving 11 bases between them. Germline CDR1 SEHNR, CDR2 FQNEAQ (reference sequence). The CDR3 totals 16 residues. The CDR3 nucleotides read TGTGCCAGCAGCCTCCTGAGAACCTCTGGGGCCAACGTCCTGACTTTC. This translates into CASSLLRTSGANVLTF. Combining the CDR3 with reference TRBV7-9 and TRBJ2-6 gives the whole variable domain DTGVSQNPRHKITKRGQNVTFRCDPISEHNRLYWYRQTLGQGPEFLTYFQNEAQLEKSRLLSDRFSAERPKGSFSTLEIQRTEQGDSAMYLCASSLLRTSGANVLTFGAGSRLTVL.

The V and J genes are TRBV30 and TRBJ2-7, with 7 bases matching TRBD1. Germline V CDR1 and CDR2: GTSNPN, SVGIG (reference sequence). The CDR3 runs to 16 residues. V gave up 2 bases and J gave up 1 base; unmatched junction bases: 11. For the CDR3, the DNA is TGTGCCTGGAGTCCCACGACAGGGCTAACTTCCTACGAGCAGTACTTC. Its protein is CAWSPTTGLTSYEQYF.

Notes on this clone: The same CDR3 arises from other DNA sequences in this sample as well. This chain links TRBV13 with TRBJ2-3; D is unclear. Germline values: CDR1 PRHDT, CDR2 FYEKMQ (reference sequence). This CDR3 spans 12 amino acids. Trimming took off 2 bases at V and 4 bases at J, with 4 bases between the two ends. The chain's CDR3 is CASSLLADTQYF. The CDR3 DNA reads as TGTGCCAGCAGCTTACTCGCAGATACGCAGTATTTT.

This clone was seen more than once but under ten times. V is TRBV24-1 and J is TRBJ1-2, with D possibly TRBD1 on 6 matching bases. Germline assignment: CDR1 KGHDR and CDR2 SFDVKD. The CDR3 runs 14 residues. The V end was cut by 0 bases, the J end by 2 bases, with 6 bases between. The DNA for the CDR3 is TGTGCCACCAGTGATTTGGACAGGAACTATGGCTACACCTTC. This encodes CATSDLDRNYGYTF.

The CDR3 DNA follows: TGCGCCAGCAGCTTCTCCGGTGGGCGGGAGGGCTACAATGAGCAGTTCTTC. Translation gives CASSFSGGREGYNEQFF. The V call is TRBV5-1, the J call TRBJ2-1, with 9 positions matching TRBD2. The germline V gene encodes CDR1 SGHRS and CDR2 YFSETQ. V was clipped by 2 bases and J by 3 bases; unmatched bases: 9. The CDR3 is 17 residues long.

This chain uses TRBV6-4 with TRBJ1-2; no clear D gene. The germline V gene encodes CDR1 MRHNA and CDR2 SNTAGT. This CDR3 is built from 13 residues. V was cut by 4 bases and J by 8 bases, with 14 bases left in between. Written as DNA, the CDR3 is TGTGCCAGCAGTGTCTCCCCACTGCGCGGCTACACCTTC. It encodes CASSVSPLRGYTF.

J is TRBJ2-7 and V is TRBV24-1, with 10 bases that match TRBD2. Germline loops: CDR1 KGHDR, CDR2 SFDVKD. V was clipped by 1 base and J by 3 bases; unmatched bases: 5. The CDR3 covers 16 residues. The CDR3 protein is CATSDLGASGSYEQYF. The CDR3 nucleotides read TGTGCCACCAGTGATTTAGGGGCTAGCGGGAGCTACGAGCAGTACTTC.

This rearrangement joins TRBV19 to TRBJ1-2; 8 nucleotides align to TRBD1. CDR1 is LNHDA and CDR2 is SQIVND in the germline V gene (reference sequence). The CDR3 runs 16 residues. Germline trimming cut 6 bases from V and 8 bases from J; bases unmatched to any gene: 17. The CDR3: CASRRTGADRVGGYTF. The CDR3, as DNA: TGTGCCAGTAGACGAACGGGAGCGGACAGGGTGGGAGGCTACACCTTC.

Only a few counts were recorded for this clone. The chain joins TRBV19 to TRBJ1-1, with D tentatively TRBD1 (5 bases). Looked up from germline, CDR1 is LNHDA and CDR2 is SQIVND (reference sequence). The CDR3 sequence is 16 residues long. Between the trimmed V and J ends, which lost 3 bases and 2 bases, there was a span of 16 bases. The CDR3 DNA sequence: TGTGCCAGTAGTATGCGGCAGGGTAGTGTAAACACTGAAGCTTTCTTT. It encodes CASSMRQGSVNTEAFF.

The CDR3 nucleotides are TGTGCCAGCAGTTTGACAGGGGGCTTTCTAGAGCAGTACTTC. This encodes CASSLTGGFLEQYF. The chain carries TRBV28 and TRBJ2-7, with 10 bases that match TRBD1. The trim removed 3 bases at V and 7 bases at J, leaving 6 bases unmatched. CDR1 and CDR2 from the germline V gene are MDHEN and SYDVKM. The CDR3 has 14 residues.

The chain uses TRBV9 and TRBJ1-3, with TRBD1 as a possible D gene (6 bases). V was cut by 6 bases and J by 0 bases, with 13 bases left in between. CDR1 is SGDLS, CDR2 YYNGEE, per germline. The CDR3 has 15 amino acids. CDR3 in DNA: TGTGCCAGCAACCCTCAGGGGCACTCTGGAAACACCATATATTTT. Amino acids: CASNPQGHSGNTIYF.

V and J are TRBV6-5 and TRBJ1-2; 12 bases agree with TRBD1. Germline CDR1 MNHEY, CDR2 SVGAGI. V was pared by 6 bases and J by 3 bases, with 5 bases of the junction left unmatched. The CDR3 covers 15 residues. The CDR3 is CASRSGTGGDYGYTF. The CDR3 DNA sequence: TGTGCCAGCAGATCCGGGACAGGGGGCGACTATGGCTACACCTTC.

The gene calls are TRBV5-8 and TRBJ1-5; a weak D match, TRBD1 (5 bases). V was cut by 3 bases and J by 2 bases, with 9 bases left in between. The CDR3 loop spans 14 amino acids. Germline V lookup: CDR1 SGHTS, CDR2 YDEGEE. The DNA of the CDR3 is TGTGCCAGCAGCTCTTGGGGGGGCAATCAGCCCCAGCATTTT. This translates into CASSSWGGNQPQHF.

The table lists this clone with many counts. The chain joins TRBV29-1 to TRBJ1-2; 7 bases agree with TRBD1. The V and J ends lost 0 bases and 8 bases, in that order; junction bases with no gene match: 6. This CDR3 is 13 amino acids long. Per the germline V gene, CDR1 is SQVTM and CDR2 is ANQGSEA. In nucleotides, the CDR3 is TGCAGCGTTGAAGAACAGGGGAATCGGGGCTACACCTTC. Protein product: CSVEEQGNRGYTF.

The chain is built from TRBV7-2 and TRBJ1-5, with 12 bases identical to TRBD1. The V gene end was trimmed by 2 bases and the J gene end by 3 bases; junction bases not matched to a gene: 8. Germline CDR1 is SGHTA and CDR2 is FQGNSA. This CDR3 spans 18 amino acids. The CDR3 reads CASSLWGQGAGNNQPQHF. CDR3 coding DNA: TGTGCCAGCAGCTTATGGGGACAGGGGGCGGGAAACAATCAGCCCCAGCATTTT.

This clone was found once. The chain combines TRBV4-1 with TRBJ2-3; no clear D. Trimming took 0 bases from V and 1 from J, leaving 14 bases between them. This CDR3 spans 17 amino acids. Looked up from germline, CDR1 is MGHRA and CDR2 is YSYEKL. In nucleotides, the CDR3 is TGCGCCAGCAGCCAAGATCCATTAGCTCGGGGCACAGATACGCAGTATTTT. Protein: CASSQDPLARGTDTQYF.